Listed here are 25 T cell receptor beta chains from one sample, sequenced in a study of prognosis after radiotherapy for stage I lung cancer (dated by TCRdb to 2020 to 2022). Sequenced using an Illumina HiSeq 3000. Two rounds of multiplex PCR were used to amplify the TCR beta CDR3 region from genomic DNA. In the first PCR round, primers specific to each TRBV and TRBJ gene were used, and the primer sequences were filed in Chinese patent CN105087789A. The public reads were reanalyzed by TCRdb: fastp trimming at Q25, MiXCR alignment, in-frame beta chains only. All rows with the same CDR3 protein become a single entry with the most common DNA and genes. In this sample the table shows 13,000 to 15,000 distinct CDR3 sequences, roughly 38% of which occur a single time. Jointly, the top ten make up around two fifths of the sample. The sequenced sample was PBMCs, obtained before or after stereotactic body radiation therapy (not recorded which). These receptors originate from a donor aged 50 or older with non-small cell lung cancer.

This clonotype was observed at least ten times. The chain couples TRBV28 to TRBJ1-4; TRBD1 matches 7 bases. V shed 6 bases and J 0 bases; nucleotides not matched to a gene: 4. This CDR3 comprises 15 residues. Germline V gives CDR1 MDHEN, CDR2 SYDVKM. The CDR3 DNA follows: TGTGCCAGCAGCCGGGGACAGACAACTAATGAAAAACTGTTTTTT. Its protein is CASSRGQTTNEKLFF.

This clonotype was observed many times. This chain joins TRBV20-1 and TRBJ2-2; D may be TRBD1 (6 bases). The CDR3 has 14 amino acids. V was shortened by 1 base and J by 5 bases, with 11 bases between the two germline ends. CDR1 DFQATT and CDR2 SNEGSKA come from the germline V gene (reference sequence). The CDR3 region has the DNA TGCAGTGCTAGAGGAGGGGGTGATACCGGGGAGCTGTTTTTT. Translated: CSARGGGDTGELFF.

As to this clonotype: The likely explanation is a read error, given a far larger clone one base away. CDR3: CASSYLTGGQHQHF. As DNA, the CDR3 is TGTGCCAGCAGTTACCTTACAGGGGGGCAGCACCAGCATTTT. V and J are TRBV6-1 and TRBJ1-5; the match to TRBD1 covers 8 bases. The germline V gene encodes CDR1 MNHNS and CDR2 SASEGT. The CDR3 loop spans 14 amino acids.

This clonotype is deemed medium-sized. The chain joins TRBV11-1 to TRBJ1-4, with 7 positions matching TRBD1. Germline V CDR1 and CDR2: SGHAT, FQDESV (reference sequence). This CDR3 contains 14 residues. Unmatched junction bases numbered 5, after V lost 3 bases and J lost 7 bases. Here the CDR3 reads CASSFAGGSEKLFF. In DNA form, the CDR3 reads TGTGCCAGCAGCTTCGCAGGGGGGAGTGAAAAACTGTTTTTT.

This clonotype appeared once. The CDR3 DNA follows: TGCAGTGCTAGAGATCGGGGAATAGCGGGGGGATTGGGCACAGATACGCAGTATTTT. It codes for CSARDRGIAGGLGTDTQYF. The chain recombines TRBV20-1 with TRBJ2-3; 10 positions agree with TRBD2. Germline V lookup: CDR1 DFQATT, CDR2 SNEGSKA (reference sequence). The CDR3 spans 19 residues. The V and J ends lost 0 bases and 1 base, in that order; junction bases with no gene match: 13.

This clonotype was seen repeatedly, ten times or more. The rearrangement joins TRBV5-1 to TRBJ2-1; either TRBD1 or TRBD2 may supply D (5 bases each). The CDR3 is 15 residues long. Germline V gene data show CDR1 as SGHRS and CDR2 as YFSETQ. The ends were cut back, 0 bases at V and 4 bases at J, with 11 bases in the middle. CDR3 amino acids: CASSLGGVGYNEQFF. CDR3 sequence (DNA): TGCGCCAGCAGCTTGGGAGGGGTAGGTTACAATGAGCAGTTCTTC.

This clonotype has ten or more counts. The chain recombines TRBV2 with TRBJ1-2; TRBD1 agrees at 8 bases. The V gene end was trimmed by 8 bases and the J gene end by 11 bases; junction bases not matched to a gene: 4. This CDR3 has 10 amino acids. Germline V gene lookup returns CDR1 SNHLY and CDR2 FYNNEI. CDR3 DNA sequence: TGTGCCAGCGGACAGGGTCTTTACACCTTC. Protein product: CASGQGLYTF.

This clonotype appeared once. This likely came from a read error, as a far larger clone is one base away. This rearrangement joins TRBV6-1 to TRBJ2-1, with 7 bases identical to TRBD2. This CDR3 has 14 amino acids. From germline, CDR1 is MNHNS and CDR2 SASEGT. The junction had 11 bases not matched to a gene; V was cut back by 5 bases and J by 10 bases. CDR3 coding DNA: TGTGCCAGCAGTCGGGGGGTCGAGTTCTACGAGCAGTTCTTC. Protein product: CASSRGVEFYEQFF.

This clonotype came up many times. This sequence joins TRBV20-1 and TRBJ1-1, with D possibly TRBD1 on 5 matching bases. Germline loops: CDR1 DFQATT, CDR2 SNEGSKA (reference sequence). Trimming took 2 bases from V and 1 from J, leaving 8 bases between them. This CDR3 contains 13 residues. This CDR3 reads CSARPGPNTEAFF. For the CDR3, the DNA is TGCAGTGCTAGACCGGGGCCGAACACTGAAGCTTTCTTT.

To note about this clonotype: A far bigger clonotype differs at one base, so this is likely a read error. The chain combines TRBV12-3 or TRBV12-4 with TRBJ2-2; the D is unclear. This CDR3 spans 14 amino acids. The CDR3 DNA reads TGTTCCAGCATCGAGCTCGCGAACACCGGGGAGCTGTTTTTT. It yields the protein CSSIELANTGELFF.

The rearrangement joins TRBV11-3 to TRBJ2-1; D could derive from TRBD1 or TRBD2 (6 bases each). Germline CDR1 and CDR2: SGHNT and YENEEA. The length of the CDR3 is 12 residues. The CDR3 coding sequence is TGTGAAAGCAAGGGGGGCCAAAATGAGCAGTTCTTC. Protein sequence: CESKGGQNEQFF.

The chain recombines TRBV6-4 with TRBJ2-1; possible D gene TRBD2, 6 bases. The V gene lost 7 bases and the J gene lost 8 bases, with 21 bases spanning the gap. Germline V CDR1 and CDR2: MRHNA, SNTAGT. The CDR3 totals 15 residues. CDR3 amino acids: CASIPGTGGQDEQFF. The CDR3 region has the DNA TGTGCCAGCATCCCGGGGACTGGCGGCCAGGATGAGCAGTTCTTC.

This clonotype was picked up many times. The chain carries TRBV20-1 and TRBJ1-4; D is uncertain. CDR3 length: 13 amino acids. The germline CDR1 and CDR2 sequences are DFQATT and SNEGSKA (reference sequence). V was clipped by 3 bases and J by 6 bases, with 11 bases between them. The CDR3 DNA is TGCAGTGCTAGGGACCCTGCGGATGAAAAACTGTTTTTT. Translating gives CSARDPADEKLFF.

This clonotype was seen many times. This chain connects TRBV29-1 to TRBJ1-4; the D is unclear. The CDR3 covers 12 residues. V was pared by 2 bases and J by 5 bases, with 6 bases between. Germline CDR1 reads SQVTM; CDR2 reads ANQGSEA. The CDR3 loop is CSVEQENEKLFF. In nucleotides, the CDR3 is TGCAGCGTTGAACAGGAAAATGAAAAACTGTTTTTT.

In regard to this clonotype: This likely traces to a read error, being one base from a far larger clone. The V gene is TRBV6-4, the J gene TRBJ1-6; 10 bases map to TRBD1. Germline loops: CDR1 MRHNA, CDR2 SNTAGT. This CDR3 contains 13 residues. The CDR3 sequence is CASGQGVNSPVHF. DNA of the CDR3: TGTGCCAGTGGACAGGGGGTAAATTCACCCGTCCACTTT.

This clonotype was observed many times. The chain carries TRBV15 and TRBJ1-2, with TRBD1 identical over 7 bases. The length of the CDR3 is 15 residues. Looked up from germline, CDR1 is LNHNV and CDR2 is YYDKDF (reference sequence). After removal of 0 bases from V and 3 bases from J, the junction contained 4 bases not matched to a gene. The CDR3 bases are TGTGCCACCAGCAGAGAAGGGGGCGCAGACTATGGCTACACCTTC. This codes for CATSREGGADYGYTF.

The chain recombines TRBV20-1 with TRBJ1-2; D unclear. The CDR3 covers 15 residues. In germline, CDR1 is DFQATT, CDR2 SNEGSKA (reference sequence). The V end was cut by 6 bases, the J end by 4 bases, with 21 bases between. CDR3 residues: CSAAWSGIRGYGYTF. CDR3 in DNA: TGCAGTGCCGCCTGGTCGGGGATCCGTGGCTATGGCTACACCTTC.

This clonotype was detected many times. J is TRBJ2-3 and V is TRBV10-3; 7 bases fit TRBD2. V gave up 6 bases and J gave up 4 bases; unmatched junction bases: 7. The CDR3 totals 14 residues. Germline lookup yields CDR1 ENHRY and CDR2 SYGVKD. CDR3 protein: CAISSGKFSDTQYF. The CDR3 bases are TGTGCCATCAGCAGCGGGAAGTTCTCAGATACGCAGTATTTT.

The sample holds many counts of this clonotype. CDR3 DNA: TGTGCCTGGAGTGGAGGGGAACTACGGGAGCAGTACTTC. It translates to CAWSGGELREQYF. The chain combines TRBV30 with TRBJ2-7; D is possibly TRBD1 or TRBD2 (5 bases each). The CDR3 has 13 residues. Between the trimmed V and J ends, which lost 1 base and 7 bases, there was a span of 14 bases. Germline loops: CDR1 GTSNPN, CDR2 SVGIG (reference sequence).

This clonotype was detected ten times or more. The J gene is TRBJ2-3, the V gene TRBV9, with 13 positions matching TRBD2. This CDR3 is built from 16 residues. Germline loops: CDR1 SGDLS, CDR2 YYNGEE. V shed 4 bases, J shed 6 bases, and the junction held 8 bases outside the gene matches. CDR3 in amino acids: CASSPRTSGSVDTQYF. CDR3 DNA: TGTGCCAGCAGCCCGAGGACTAGCGGGAGCGTGGATACGCAGTATTTT.

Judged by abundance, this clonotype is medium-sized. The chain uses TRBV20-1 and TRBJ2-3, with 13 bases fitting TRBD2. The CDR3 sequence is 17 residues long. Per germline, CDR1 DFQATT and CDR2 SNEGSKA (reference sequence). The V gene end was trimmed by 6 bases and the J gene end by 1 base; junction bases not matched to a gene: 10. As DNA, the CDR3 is TGCAGTGCCCCACTAGCGGGGGGGGAGGGGGGCACAGATACGCAGTATTTT. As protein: CSAPLAGGEGGTDTQYF.

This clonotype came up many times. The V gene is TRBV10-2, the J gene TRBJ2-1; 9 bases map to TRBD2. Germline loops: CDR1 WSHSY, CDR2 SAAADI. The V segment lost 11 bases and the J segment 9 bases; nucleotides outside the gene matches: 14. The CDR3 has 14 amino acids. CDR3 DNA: TGCGCCTCTCAGGGGGAGCTAGCGGGGTTTGAGCAGTTCTTC. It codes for CASQGELAGFEQFF.

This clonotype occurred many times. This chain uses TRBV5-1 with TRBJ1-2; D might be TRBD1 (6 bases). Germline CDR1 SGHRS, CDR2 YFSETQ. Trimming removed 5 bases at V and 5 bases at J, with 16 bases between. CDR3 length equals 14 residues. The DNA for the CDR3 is TGCGCCAGCAGTGAGGGGGGGGAAGGATATGGCTACACCTTC. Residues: CASSEGGEGYGYTF.

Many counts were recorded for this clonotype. The CDR3 is CAISELGQGAYEQYF. The CDR3 DNA follows: TGTGCCATCAGTGAATTGGGACAGGGGGCCTACGAGCAGTACTTC. This chain links TRBV10-3 with TRBJ2-7; TRBD1 matches 11 bases. The V and J ends lost 3 bases and 2 bases, in that order; junction bases with no gene match: 3. The germline CDR1 and CDR2 sequences are ENHRY and SYGVKD. The CDR3 contains 15 residues.

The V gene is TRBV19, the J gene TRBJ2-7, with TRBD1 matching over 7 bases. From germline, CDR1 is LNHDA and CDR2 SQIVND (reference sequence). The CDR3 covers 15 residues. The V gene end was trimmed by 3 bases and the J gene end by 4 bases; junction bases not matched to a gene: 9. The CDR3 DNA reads TGTGCCAGTAGTATTAAGGGACAGTGCCTATACGAGCAGTACTTC. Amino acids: CASSIKGQCLYEQYF.